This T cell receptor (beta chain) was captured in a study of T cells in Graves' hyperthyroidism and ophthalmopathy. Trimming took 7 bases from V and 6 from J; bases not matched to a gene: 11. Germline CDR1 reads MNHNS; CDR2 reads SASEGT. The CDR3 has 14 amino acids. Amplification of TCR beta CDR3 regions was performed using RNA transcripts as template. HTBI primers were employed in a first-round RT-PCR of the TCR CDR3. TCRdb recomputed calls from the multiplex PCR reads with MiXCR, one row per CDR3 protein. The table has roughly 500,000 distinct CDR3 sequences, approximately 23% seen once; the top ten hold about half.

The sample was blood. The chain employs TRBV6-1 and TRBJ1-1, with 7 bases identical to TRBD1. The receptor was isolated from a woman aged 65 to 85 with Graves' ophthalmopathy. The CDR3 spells CASMTVVGGAEAFF. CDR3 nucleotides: TGTGCCAGCATGACAGTGGTAGGGGGCGCTGAAGCTTTCTTT.